This TCR beta chain comes out of a study of cytotoxic CD8 clonotypes in ibrutinib-treated CLL. Repertoires were generated with immunoSEQ multiplex PCR, while TCRdb's copy carries only in-frame clones and drops some. The sample includes approximately 120,000 clones, under 70% seen only once; the top ten take about 40%. The germline V and J ends were trimmed by 7 bases and 7 bases, with 16 bases remaining between them. Germline assignment: CDR1 LNHDA and CDR2 SQIVND (reference sequence). This CDR3 is built from 13 residues. The chain has TRBV19 and TRBJ1-2; weak D call: TRBD1 (6 bases). The sample consisted of PBMCs, taken after 24 months of ibrutinib treatment. The origin of this receptor is a human donor with chronic lymphocytic leukemia. CDR3 residues: CASTGRQGSGYTF. CDR3 nucleotides: TGTGCCAGTACTGGACGTCAGGGGAGTGGCTACACCTTC. Variable domain in full (rest from reference TRBV19 and TRBJ1-2): DGGITQSPKYLFRKEGQNVTLSCEQNLNHDAMYWYRQDPGQGLRLIYYSQIVNDFQKGDIAEGYSVSREKKESFPLTVTSAQKNPTAFYLCASTGRQGSGYTFGSGTRLTVV.